The rows below give T cell receptor beta chains drawn from one sample of a study of shared clonotypes between healthy human individuals. Profiled with immunoSEQ multiplex PCR; TCRdb holds only in-frame clones, not every one. The sample has 2 million to 2.5 million clones, just under 95% seen once. Input material: naive CD4+ T cells from PBMCs. All receptors come from a man between 18 and 35 years old in good health. Some clones in this sample may be carry-over from other donors' samples. Each CDR3 is given with its conserved first and last residue. A D gene is named only where the DNA matches it firmly.

>TRBJ2-1|-|TRBV6-6
TGTGCCAGCAGTTACTCGGGCTACAATGAGCAGTTCTTC
CASSYSGYNEQFF
>TRBJ1-5|-|TRBV30
TGTGCCTGGAGTTCGGGGGGCTATCAGCCCCAGCATTTT
CAWSSGGYQPQHF
>TRBJ2-1|TRBD2|TRBV7-9
TGTGCCAGCAGCTTAGTGGGAGCGGGAGCCTACAATGAGCAGTTCTTC
CASSLVGAGAYNEQFF
>TRBJ2-2|-|TRBV28
TGTGCCAGCTGGGCATTCTCAGGGGATCGGGCCGGGGAGCTGTTTTTT
CASWAFSGDRAGELFF
>TRBJ2-1|-|TRBV7-4
TGTGCCAGCAGCCACCCTACAGAGGCAGGTGAGCAGTTCTTC
CASSHPTEAGEQFF
>TRBJ2-1|-|TRBV6-1
TGTGCCAGCACAGAGGGTGGGAGAGACAATGAGCAGTTCTTC
CASTEGGRDNEQFF
>TRBJ2-3|TRBD2|TRBV14
TGTGCCAGCAGCCACCGACTAGCGGGAGGCACAGATACGCAGTATTTT
CASSHRLAGGTDTQYF
>TRBJ2-5|-|TRBV21-1
TGTGCCAGCAGCAAAAGGACAGGGGGCGAAGAGACCCAGTACTTC
CASSKRTGGEETQYF
>TRBJ2-7|-|TRBV7-9
TGTGCCAGCAGCTCATCCACCTCCTACGAGCAGTACTTC
CASSSSTSYEQYF
>TRBJ2-1|TRBD2|TRBV29-1
TGCAGCGTTGAAGGTTTAGCGGGAGATTCCTACAATGAGCAGTTCTTC
CSVEGLAGDSYNEQFF